This passage covers 20 T cell receptor beta chains from one sample sequenced in a study of blood T cell repertoires in COVID-19. Generated by immunoSEQ multiplex PCR, the TCRdb table keeps only in-frame clones and is missing some. The top ten clones hold about 7.3% of a sample with about 210,000 clones, around four fifths of them seen once. Sequenced material: peripheral blood. The receptor source for this set is a woman between 50 and 59 years old with active or convalescent COVID-19.

The J gene is TRBJ2-7, the V gene TRBV28; the D is unclear. The germline CDR1 and CDR2 sequences are MDHEN and SYDVKM. The CDR3 extends over 11 amino acids. V was clipped by 4 bases and J by 7 bases, with 8 bases between them. The CDR3 spells CASSSRQEQYV. The CDR3 DNA reads as TGTGCCAGCAGTTCCCGACAAGAGCAGTACGTC.

The genes are TRBV29-1 and TRBJ1-1; D might be TRBD1 (6 bases). V was clipped by 7 bases and J by 0 bases, with 18 bases between them. Germline assignment: CDR1 SQVTM and CDR2 ANQGSEA. The CDR3 contains 15 residues. The CDR3 DNA reads TGCAGCGCTCAGGAGCAGGGGACCTTGAACACTGAAGCTTTCTTT. Its protein product is CSAQEQGTLNTEAFF.

The V and J genes are TRBV3-1 (or the pseudogene TRBV3-2) and TRBJ1-1, with a weak D call TRBD1 (5 bases). This CDR3 region has 13 residues. Germline lookup yields CDR1 LGHDT and CDR2 YNNKEL (reference sequence). V lost 3 bases to trimming and J lost 4 bases, with 9 bases between them. The CDR3 loop reads CASSHGGFTEAFF. The DNA of the CDR3 is TGTGCCAGCAGCCACGGGGGGTTCACTGAAGCTTTCTTT.

The V and J genes are TRBV16 and TRBJ2-4, with D maybe TRBD2 (6 bases). The CDR3 sequence is 16 residues long. In germline, CDR1 is KGHSY, CDR2 FQNENV. Trimming left V 2 bases short and J 0 bases short, with 11 bases between. The CDR3, as DNA: TGTGCCAGCAGCCAAGGCGGGAACATAGCCAAAAACATTCAGTACTTC. It encodes CASSQGGNIAKNIQYF. The complete variable domain, with remaining parts taken from reference TRBV16 and TRBJ2-4, reads GEEVAQTPKHLVRGEGQKAKLYCAPIKGHSYVFWYQQVLKNEFKFLISFQNENVFDETGMPKERFSAKCLPNSPCSLEIQATKLEDSAVYFCASSQGGNIAKNIQYFGAGTRLSVL.

The chain links TRBV6-1 to TRBJ1-4; D is perhaps TRBD1 (6 bases). V was pared by 4 bases and J by 5 bases, with 23 bases between. Looked up from germline, CDR1 is MNHNS and CDR2 is SASEGT. The CDR3 extends over 18 amino acids. CDR3 bases: TGTGCCAGCAGTGGCCGGGGCAGGGGAATACAACTGAATGAAAAACTGTTTTTT. Protein: CASSGRGRGIQLNEKLFF.

The CDR3 DNA reads as TGTGCCAGCAGGAAAACAGCGAACACTGAAGCTTTCTTT. This codes for CASRKTANTEAFF. The chain employs TRBV6-5 and TRBJ1-1; no firm D call. Germline lookup yields CDR1 MNHEY and CDR2 SVGAGI. CDR3 length: 13 amino acids. Between the trimmed V and J ends, which lost 6 bases and 1 base, there was a span of 9 bases.

The chain uses TRBV2 and TRBJ1-4, with 10 bases matching TRBD1. Per the germline V gene, CDR1 is SNHLY and CDR2 is FYNNEI. J gave up 7 bases and V 6 bases, and 5 bases lay outside the gene matches. This CDR3 is 14 amino acids long. The CDR3, as DNA: TGTGCCAGCAGCCCGGGACAGGGGACTGAAAAACTGTTTTTT. This sequence encodes CASSPGQGTEKLFF.

Written as DNA, the CDR3 is TGTGCCAGCAGCGTAGTTTTACAGACCTATGGCTACACCTTC. Its translation: CASSVVLQTYGYTF. V is TRBV9 and J is TRBJ1-2, with D unclear. V was pared by 0 bases and J by 4 bases, with 10 bases between. CDR1 SGDLS and CDR2 YYNGEE come from the germline V gene. The CDR3 covers 14 residues.

V gene TRBV5-1 combines with J gene TRBJ1-2; unclear D gene. The CDR3 is 13 residues long. Trimming removed 0 bases at V and 5 bases at J, with 8 bases between. In germline, CDR1 is SGHRS, CDR2 YFSETQ. The chain's CDR3 is CASSLGAEYGYTF. For the CDR3, the DNA is TGCGCCAGCAGCTTGGGGGCAGAATATGGCTACACCTTC.

V usage is TRBV28 and J usage is TRBJ1-2; tentatively, D is TRBD1 (6 bases). Germline V gene sequence: CDR1 MDHEN, CDR2 SYDVKM. The V gene lost 7 bases and the J gene lost 4 bases, with 16 bases spanning the gap. CDR3 length: 14 residues. CDR3 region: CASIPLGGAYGYTF. The CDR3 coding sequence is TGTGCCAGCATCCCTCTAGGGGGGGCCTATGGCTACACCTTC.

The rearrangement joins TRBV12-5 to TRBJ1-2; TRBD1 aligns across 7 bases. V was pared by 4 bases and J by 8 bases, with 13 bases of the junction left unmatched. Per the germline V gene, CDR1 is LGHNT and CDR2 is FRNRAP. There are 15 residues in the CDR3. The CDR3 DNA is TGTGCTAGTGGTTCGCAGGAAGGGGGCTTAAGGGGCTACACCTTC. Its protein product is CASGSQEGGLRGYTF.

This chain uses TRBV19 with TRBJ2-1; 8 nucleotides align to TRBD1. Trimming at V came to 5 bases and at J to 6 bases, leaving 6 bases not matched to a gene. Germline V gene data show CDR1 as LNHDA and CDR2 as SQIVND (reference sequence). This CDR3 contains 14 residues. CDR3 nucleotides: TGTGCCAGTAGTGGGCAGGGGGCTTTCAATGAGCAGTTCTTC. Amino acid sequence: CASSGQGAFNEQFF.

This rearrangement joins TRBV10-3 to TRBJ1-1; D is unresolved. The ends were cut back, 6 bases at V and 2 bases at J, with 10 bases in the middle. The CDR3 is made up of 13 amino acids. Germline V gives CDR1 ENHRY, CDR2 SYGVKD. CDR3 coding DNA: TGTGCCATCAGCCGGGAGCCTAACACTGAAGCTTTCTTT. Its protein product is CAISREPNTEAFF.

The chain carries TRBV7-2 and TRBJ1-1; D is uncertain. The CDR3 is 13 amino acids. Germline-derived CDR1 and CDR2 are SGHTA and FQGNSA. Deletions cut 2 bases from V and 1 base from J, with 5 bases between. The CDR3 nucleotides are TGTGCCAGCAGCTTACAGGCGAACACTGAAGCTTTCTTT. As protein: CASSLQANTEAFF. The full variable domain, in which reference TRBV7-2 and TRBJ1-1 provide the parts outside the CDR3, is GAGVSQSPSNKVTEKGKDVELRCDPISGHTALYWYRQSLGQGLEFLIYFQGNSAPDKSGLPSDRFSAERTGGSVSTLTIQRTQQEDSAVYLCASSLQANTEAFFGQGTRLTVV.

This clone was found once. CDR3 in DNA: TGCAGCGTTGGGGAGGGGCAGCCCCAGCATTTT. This encodes CSVGEGQPQHF. This chain links TRBV29-1 with TRBJ1-5, with D possibly TRBD1 on 5 matching bases. Germline V gives CDR1 SQVTM, CDR2 ANQGSEA. The germline V and J ends were trimmed by 4 bases and 7 bases, with 8 bases remaining between them. The CDR3 is made up of 11 amino acids.

V gene TRBV7-9 combines with J gene TRBJ2-2; possible D gene TRBD1, 6 bases. With 5 bases removed from V and 3 bases from J, the gap between germline ends came to 10 bases. Germline lookup yields CDR1 SEHNR and CDR2 FQNEAQ (reference sequence). The CDR3 loop spans 14 amino acids. The CDR3 coding sequence is TGTGCCAGCAGCGAGGACAGTTACACCGGGGAGCTGTTTTTT. Encoded protein: CASSEDSYTGELFF.

The V gene is TRBV6-1, the J gene TRBJ2-1; D is unclear. V was shortened by 2 bases and J by 4 bases, with 9 bases between the two germline ends. CDR3 size: 14 residues. Germline assignment: CDR1 MNHNS and CDR2 SASEGT. The CDR3 reads CASSERSPYNEQFF. The CDR3 nucleotides read TGTGCCAGCAGTGAAAGGAGCCCTTACAATGAGCAGTTCTTC.

V usage is TRBV7-8 and J usage is TRBJ1-2; 7 bases line up with TRBD1. The CDR3 is 15 amino acids. Trimming at V came to 3 bases and at J to 4 bases, leaving 8 bases not matched to a gene. Germline CDR1 SGHVS, CDR2 FQNEAQ. The CDR3 DNA sequence: TGTGCCAGCAGCTTCCCCCTACAGGGGACCTATGGCTACACCTTC. It translates to CASSFPLQGTYGYTF.

The chain couples TRBV29-1 to TRBJ1-1; D is unclear. The CDR3 covers 11 residues. Germline-derived CDR1 and CDR2 are SQVTM and ANQGSEA. V was clipped by 4 bases and J by 1 base, with 4 bases between them. CDR3 DNA: TGCAGCGTTGTCCGGAACACTGAAGCTTTCTTT. This codes for CSVVRNTEAFF.

The chain uses TRBV18 and TRBJ1-1, with D possibly being TRBD1 (5 bases). V lost 3 bases and J 4 bases, leaving 15 bases between the germline ends. The germline CDR1 and CDR2 sequences are KGHSH and LQKENI. The CDR3 is 15 residues long. CDR3 in amino acids: CASSPREGVVTEAFF. CDR3 nucleotides: TGTGCCAGCTCACCCCGAGAAGGGGTGGTCACTGAAGCTTTCTTT.